Listed below are T cell receptor beta chains from one sample, sequenced in a study of blood T cell repertoires in COVID-19. TCRdb's copy holds only in-frame clones and misses some; the assay was immunoSEQ multiplex PCR. The data hold some 93,000 clones, with around four fifths observed a single time. Sample: peripheral blood. Every receptor here comes from a man in his 70s with acute or convalescent COVID-19. The conserved cysteine and the conserved F or W are not part of the CDR3 here. Fields, in order: J gene, V gene, clone size, CDR3 length, CDR3 protein. Only some rows state a clone size, as once, few, many or a class for expanded clones.

>TRBJ1-1|TRBV5-5|NA|11
ASRTGGNTEAF
>TRBJ2-3|TRBV9|NA|12
ASSAGTSGDTQY
>TRBJ1-1|TRBV7-9|NA|13
ASSSAGGGETEAF
>TRBJ1-2|TRBV18|NA|18
ASSPPGVGTGSWQSYGYT
>TRBJ2-1|TRBV5-1|NA|10
ASSVWENEQF
>TRBJ2-3|TRBV15|NA|14
ATSRDRAGGTDTQY
>TRBJ2-1|TRBV3-1/TRBV3-2|NA|10
ASSRIDNEQF
>TRBJ1-5|TRBV6-5|NA|13
ASSLRGEGNQPQH
>TRBJ1-4|TRBV9|NA|13
ASSPRTNTNEKLF
>TRBJ2-3|TRBV18|NA|12
ASSPPAGDHTQY
>TRBJ2-5|TRBV18|NA|16
ASSPKLPLAGAQETQY
>TRBJ2-1|TRBV4-2|NA|11
ASSQATFNEQF
>TRBJ2-1|TRBV6-5|NA|11
ASRLAGVREQF
>TRBJ1-4|TRBV10-3|NA|13
ATRPSGLIGGKLF
>TRBJ1-3|TRBV6-6|once|13
ASSPGLISGNTIY
>TRBJ2-1|TRBV7-8|NA|12
ASSLASGINEQF
>TRBJ2-4|TRBV12-3/TRBV12-4|NA|11
ASANSPFRIQY
>TRBJ1-5|TRBV24-1|NA|13
ATSQGGSGYQPQH
>TRBJ2-5|TRBV7-2|NA|14
ASSKTGPIAGETQY
>TRBJ2-1|TRBV5-1|NA|15
ASSLVPSGSSYNEQF
>TRBJ1-5|TRBV10-3|few|11
AIQEYSNQPQH
>TRBJ1-1|TRBV30|NA|10
AWSYGSTEAF
>TRBJ1-2|TRBV3-1/TRBV3-2|NA|12
ASSPGTANYGYT
>TRBJ2-1|TRBV7-2|NA|13
ASSLRLAGENEQF
>TRBJ1-3|TRBV9|NA|14
ASSVEAAFSGNTIY
>TRBJ2-7|TRBV25-1|NA|13
ASSGRGEGRNEQY
>TRBJ2-1|TRBV7-8|NA|13
ASSYSGPIYNEQF
>TRBJ2-2|TRBV27|NA|13
ASSWTALNTGELF
>TRBJ1-2|TRBV7-9|NA|14
ASSSRSAGELYGYT
>TRBJ1-1|TRBV4-1|NA|12
ASSQDRARGDAF
>TRBJ2-5|TRBV6-5|NA|14
ASSYPSASGGETQY
>TRBJ1-2|TRBV4-1|few|14
ASSPGQPDDNYGYT